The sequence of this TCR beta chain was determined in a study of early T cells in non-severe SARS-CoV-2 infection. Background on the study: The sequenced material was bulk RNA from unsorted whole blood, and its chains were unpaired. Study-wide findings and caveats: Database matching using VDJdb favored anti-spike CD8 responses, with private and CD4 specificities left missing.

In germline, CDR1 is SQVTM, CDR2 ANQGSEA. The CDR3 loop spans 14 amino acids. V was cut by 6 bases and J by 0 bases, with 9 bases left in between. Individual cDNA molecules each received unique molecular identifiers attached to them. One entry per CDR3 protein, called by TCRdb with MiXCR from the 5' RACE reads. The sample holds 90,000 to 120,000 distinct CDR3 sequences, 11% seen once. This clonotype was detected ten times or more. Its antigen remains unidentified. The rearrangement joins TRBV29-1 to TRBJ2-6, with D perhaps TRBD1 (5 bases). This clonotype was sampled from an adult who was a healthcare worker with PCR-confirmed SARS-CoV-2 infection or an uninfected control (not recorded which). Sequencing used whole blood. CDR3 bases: TGCAGCGTATCTACAGGCTCTGGGGCCAACGTCCTGACTTTC. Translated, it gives CSVSTGSGANVLTF.